This passage covers 21 T cell receptor beta chains from one sample sequenced in a study of long-term antiretroviral therapy in people with HIV. The libraries were made with immunoSEQ v3.0 at survey level. Using immunoSEQ multiplex PCR, the repertoire was profiled, and TCRdb retains in-frame clones only, with some absent. The table shows about 24,000 clones, with roughly 90% occurring only once. Source: unsorted PBMCs, taken 1.8 years before starting antiretroviral therapy. The receptors come from a man aged 50 to 60 with HIV.

The chain joins TRBV6-4 to TRBJ1-4; possible D gene TRBD1, 5 bases. The V and J ends lost 5 bases and 5 bases respectively, with 18 bases between them. The germline V gene encodes CDR1 MRHNA and CDR2 SNTAGT. The CDR3 has 16 amino acids. In DNA, the CDR3 is TGTGCCAGCAGTCTGCGGGGTTGGGAGGGGAATGAAAAACTGTTTTTT. Its protein product is CASSLRGWEGNEKLFF.

The chain combines TRBV5-1 with TRBJ2-7; D is uncertain. The CDR3 has 14 amino acids. V was cut by 4 bases and J by 2 bases, with 13 bases left in between. Germline values: CDR1 SGHRS, CDR2 YFSETQ. Here the CDR3 reads CASSPRYSPYEQYF. In DNA, the CDR3 is TGCGCCAGCAGCCCCCGTTACAGTCCCTACGAGCAGTACTTC.

The chain has TRBV5-1 and TRBJ1-1; D ambiguous. V gave up 0 bases and J gave up 6 bases, with 15 bases separating them. Germline assignment: CDR1 SGHRS and CDR2 YFSETQ. The CDR3 covers 15 residues. The CDR3 spells CASSLAATPNAEAFF. The CDR3 DNA reads as TGCGCCAGCAGCTTGGCAGCGACACCAAACGCTGAAGCTTTCTTT.

This clone was counted between two and nine times. The J gene is TRBJ2-6, the V gene TRBV5-1; D gene unclear. Germline-derived CDR1 and CDR2 are SGHRS and YFSETQ. V was trimmed by 5 bases and J by 1 base, leaving 10 bases between them. The CDR3 is 15 residues long. The CDR3 here is CASRNLSSGANVLTF. The CDR3 bases are TGCGCCAGCAGGAACTTATCGTCTGGGGCCAACGTCCTGACTTTC.

The chain is built from TRBV4-1 and TRBJ2-4, with 9 bases identical to TRBD2. From germline, CDR1 is MGHRA and CDR2 YSYEKL. Losses at the gene ends were 3 bases for V and 6 bases for J; bases not matched to a gene: 9. The CDR3 is 16 amino acids. CDR3 coding DNA: TGCGCCAGCAGCCATCCCTTAGCGGGAGAGGTAAACATTCAGTACTTC. Protein product: CASSHPLAGEVNIQYF.

J is TRBJ2-2 and V is TRBV7-2; 11 nucleotides line up with TRBD2. CDR3 length: 17 amino acids. Germline-derived CDR1 and CDR2 are SGHTA and FQGNSA. The junction had 6 bases not matched to a gene; V was cut back by 0 bases and J by 6 bases. The CDR3 DNA is TGTGCCAGCAGCTTAGCGAGGCTAGCGGGAGGCCCCGGGGAGCTGTTTTTT. Translating it yields CASSLARLAGGPGELFF. Filled out from reference TRBV7-2 and TRBJ2-2, the complete variable domain reads GAGVSQSPSNKVTEKGKDVELRCDPISGHTALYWYRQSLGQGLEFLIYFQGNSAPDKSGLPSDRFSAERTGGSVSTLTIQRTQQEDSAVYLCASSLARLAGGPGELFFGEGSRLTVL.

This sequence joins TRBV27 and TRBJ2-7; the D gene is possibly TRBD2 (5 bases). The V and J ends lost 4 bases and 3 bases respectively, with 13 bases between them. Germline loops: CDR1 MNHEY, CDR2 SMNVEV (reference sequence). The CDR3 contains 14 residues. The CDR3 coding sequence is TGTGCCAGCAGTTCAGTCCGGGAAAGCTACGAGCAGTACTTC. Protein product: CASSSVRESYEQYF.

The chain uses TRBV21-1 and TRBJ2-7; TRBD2 is the table's D call and was not checked against the DNA. TRBV21-1 is a known pseudogene. The CDR3 loop spans 16 amino acids. The DNA of the CDR3 is TGTGCCAGCAGCAAAACTCACATTGTATCGGGATACGAGCAGTACTTC. Its protein product is CASSKTHIVSGYEQYF.

The chain has TRBV5-4 and TRBJ2-1; D not certain. This CDR3 is built from 13 residues. Germline lookup yields CDR1 SGHNT and CDR2 YYREEE (reference sequence). V lost 1 base to trimming and J lost 6 bases, with 8 bases between them. This chain's CDR3 is CASSLSVSNEQFF. CDR3 coding DNA: TGTGCCAGCAGCTTGTCGGTTTCCAATGAGCAGTTCTTC.

This chain joins TRBV2 and TRBJ2-7; D gene unclear. V dropped 6 bases and J dropped 7 bases, with 16 bases sitting between them. Germline loops: CDR1 SNHLY, CDR2 FYNNEI. CDR3 size: 13 residues. CDR3 in amino acids: CASREFRVREQYF. The CDR3 bases are TGTGCCAGCAGAGAATTTCGGGTCCGGGAGCAGTACTTC.

The rearrangement links TRBV28 to TRBJ1-2, with 7 positions matching TRBD1. The CDR3 totals 13 residues. CDR1 is MDHEN and CDR2 is SYDVKM in the germline V gene. The V and J ends lost 4 bases and 4 bases, in that order; junction bases with no gene match: 3. CDR3 coding DNA: TGTGCCAGCAGTTCCGGACAGGTCTATGGCTACACCTTC. This gives the protein CASSSGQVYGYTF.

The chain is built from TRBV6-4 and TRBJ2-7; tentatively, D is TRBD1 (6 bases). Between the trimmed V and J ends, which lost 6 bases and 2 bases, there was a span of 20 bases. This CDR3 spans 16 amino acids. CDR1 and CDR2 (germline): MRHNA, SNTAGT. CDR3 protein: CASRARRQAYAYEQYF. CDR3 sequence (DNA): TGTGCCAGCAGGGCCCGGAGACAGGCGTACGCCTACGAGCAGTACTTC.

The chain carries TRBV7-2 and TRBJ2-3; 13 bases line up with TRBD2. From germline, CDR1 is SGHTA and CDR2 FQGNSA. The trim removed 5 bases at V and 0 bases at J, leaving 8 bases unmatched. CDR3 length: 18 amino acids. CDR3 bases: TGTGCCAGCAGCAACCCGGGACTAGCGGGACCTAGCACAGATACGCAGTATTTT. Translating it yields CASSNPGLAGPSTDTQYF.

The V call is TRBV19, the J call TRBJ2-3; 10 bases line up with TRBD1. This CDR3 has 14 residues. The J segment lost 5 bases and the V segment lost 7 bases, leaving 6 bases of the junction unmatched. CDR1 LNHDA and CDR2 SQIVND come from the germline V gene (reference sequence). The CDR3, as DNA: TGTGCCAGTAAGTTGACAGGGGGCGGAGATACGCAGTATTTT. Its protein is CASKLTGGGDTQYF.

The chain employs TRBV18 and TRBJ2-7; TRBD1 aligns across 9 bases. J lost 6 bases, V lost 3 bases, and 9 bases had no gene match. This CDR3 is 15 amino acids long. CDR1 and CDR2 (germline): KGHSH, LQKENI. CDR3 nucleotide sequence: TGTGCCAGCTCACCTACAGGGGGCTTCGAAGGCGAGCAGTACTTC. This encodes CASSPTGGFEGEQYF.

The gene calls are TRBV5-4 and TRBJ2-3, with no clear D. Germline assignment: CDR1 SGHNT and CDR2 YYREEE (reference sequence). Trimming left V 4 bases short and J 0 bases short, with 9 bases between. The CDR3 consists of 14 residues. CDR3 in DNA: TGTGCCAGCAGCCGGAGCTTCAGCACAGATACGCAGTATTTT. Residues: CASSRSFSTDTQYF. The entire variable domain, with the rest obtained from reference TRBV5-4 and TRBJ2-3, is as follows: ETGVTQSPTHLIKTRGQQVTLRCSSQSGHNTVSWYQQALGQGPQFIFQYYREEENGRGNFPPRFSGLQFPNYSSELNVNALELDDSALYLCASSRSFSTDTQYFGPGTRLTVL.

This clone was counted once. The chain is built from TRBV4-1 and TRBJ2-2; weak D call: TRBD1 (6 bases). Trimming cost V 0 bases and J 7 bases, with 9 bases left between them. CDR3 length: 14 amino acids. Germline CDR1 MGHRA, CDR2 YSYEKL. CDR3 loop: CASSQEQGYGELFF. The CDR3 DNA sequence: TGCGCCAGCAGCCAAGAACAGGGTTACGGGGAGCTGTTTTTT.

The chain joins TRBV10-3 to TRBJ2-1; D uncertain. Germline CDR1 is ENHRY and CDR2 is SYGVKD. CDR3 length: 12 residues. Trimming took off 6 bases at V and 4 bases at J, with 7 bases between the two ends. CDR3 DNA: TGTGCCATCAGGGGCTCATACAATGAGCAGTTCTTC. Translation gives CAIRGSYNEQFF.

The chain couples TRBV7-2 to TRBJ2-2; 10 bases fit TRBD1. The germline V gene encodes CDR1 SGHTA and CDR2 FQGNSA. The CDR3 contains 15 residues. V dropped 4 bases and J dropped 1; count of bases not matched to a gene: 0. For the CDR3, the DNA is TGTGCCAGCAGCTGGACAGGGGGGAACACCGGGGAGCTGTTTTTT. It yields the protein CASSWTGGNTGELFF. The entire variable domain, with the rest obtained from reference TRBV7-2 and TRBJ2-2, is as follows: GAGVSQSPSNKVTEKGKDVELRCDPISGHTALYWYRQSLGQGLEFLIYFQGNSAPDKSGLPSDRFSAERTGGSVSTLTIQRTQQEDSAVYLCASSWTGGNTGELFFGEGSRLTVL.

The chain is built from TRBV29-1 and TRBJ2-7, with D hard to call. This CDR3 has 12 amino acids. Germline lookup yields CDR1 SQVTM and CDR2 ANQGSEA. Trimming shortened V by 1 base and J by 1 base, and 5 bases separated the two germline ends. CDR3: CSVEADSYEQYF. CDR3 DNA: TGCAGCGTTGAAGCGGATTCCTACGAGCAGTACTTC.

DNA for the CDR3: TGTGCCAGCAGCTTGTGGGCAGAACACTACGAGCAGTACTTC. It encodes CASSLWAEHYEQYF. The chain has TRBV7-9 and TRBJ2-7; D remains ambiguous. Trimming shortened V by 3 bases and J by 3 bases, and 12 bases separated the two germline ends. Germline CDR1 and CDR2: SEHNR and FQNEAQ (reference sequence). CDR3 length equals 14 residues.